What follows describes a single T cell receptor (beta chain). Its cognate antigen is unknown. A junction boundary mismatches the germline segment, possibly from a read error. The CDR3 totals 11 residues. Germline CDR1 and CDR2: SEHNR and FQNEAQ (reference sequence). This record comes from a study of T cells in Graves' hyperthyroidism and ophthalmopathy. Subjects aged 18 to 65 presented with newly diagnosed hyperthyroidism of less than 2 months' duration. Diagnoses rested on clinical symptoms, serum thyroxine and TRAb, thyroid ultrasound and orbital computed tomography. Amplified regions were TCR beta CDR3 sequences from RNA transcripts. Primed by the HTBI set, a first-round RT-PCR was run on the TCR CDR3. TCRdb re-called the multiplex PCR reads with MiXCR, one entry per CDR3 protein. The sample has hundreds of thousands of distinct CDR3 sequences; around 42% are singletons. Notes on the study in general: Ophthalmopathy prediction by the model preceded onset by a median about 6 months.

This clonotype was sampled from a young woman with Graves' hyperthyroidism. This chain connects TRBV7-9 to TRBJ1-2; the D gene is possibly TRBD1 (5 bases). The specimen was peripheral blood or thyroid tissue (not recorded which). The chain's CDR3 is CASSLGRDFPF. Written as DNA, the CDR3 is TGTGCCAGCAGCTTAGGCCGGGACTTTCCCTTC.